A selection of T cell receptor beta chains follows, all from one sample in a study of identical twins. TCRdb passed the 5' RACE reads through MiXCR, listing each CDR3 protein once. The data show approximately 500,000 distinct CDR3 sequences, 20% to 30% seen once. The same data also contributed to another study, on T cells expressing NK-cell markers.

Material: CD4+ T cells sorted from blood. The source of these receptors is a woman aged 18-29 years in good health. Both conserved end residues are part of each CDR3. Fields, in order: V gene, CDR3 protein.

v_call: TRBV3-1
cdr3_aa: CASSHPGGLNEQFF

v_call: TRBV20-1
cdr3_aa: CSARREGSEQYF

v_call: TRBV6-2/TRBV6-3
cdr3_aa: CASSTPVPPRAFF

v_call: TRBV6-1
cdr3_aa: CASSKSGTALSDEQYF

v_call: TRBV7-2
cdr3_aa: CASSFTSGLYNEQFF

v_call: TRBV20-1
cdr3_aa: CSARVRARWNTEAFF

v_call: TRBV29-1
cdr3_aa: CSASGVADTQYF

v_call: TRBV29-1
cdr3_aa: CSVRDPWGSYEQYF

v_call: TRBV5-1
cdr3_aa: CASKESAPVGELFF

v_call: TRBV20-1
cdr3_aa: CSAGSGSKETQYF

v_call: TRBV30
cdr3_aa: CAWSKSLNTEAFF

v_call: TRBV10-1
cdr3_aa: CASSELTYNEQFF

v_call: TRBV4-3
cdr3_aa: CASSQKLDGAYGYTF

v_call: TRBV5-1
cdr3_aa: CASSLAGFSPLHF

v_call: TRBV6-1
cdr3_aa: CASSLLTSAVLPNTGELFF

v_call: TRBV30
cdr3_aa: CAWSGGLASSEQFF

v_call: TRBV11-2
cdr3_aa: CASSSWKAKNIQYF

v_call: TRBV14
cdr3_aa: CASSQEGTVWGETQYF

v_call: TRBV20-1
cdr3_aa: CSARLRGHQPQHF

v_call: TRBV29-1
cdr3_aa: CSVSGEGGDTQYF

v_call: TRBV5-1
cdr3_aa: CASSLETAGGPGYF

v_call: TRBV15
cdr3_aa: CATSRDPGSPEQYF